The 27 T cell receptor beta chains below all came from one sample that was sequenced in a study of cytomegalovirus exposure and HLA in healthy donors. The study ran its PCR with 60 Vbeta and 13 Jbeta primers. Libraries were prepared by immunoSEQ multiplex PCR; TCRdb keeps only in-frame clonotypes and omits some of them. Of around 120,000 clones in the sample, 80% to 85% were seen once. Sequencing was performed on PBMCs. The receptors were sampled from a human donor in good health.

As concerns this clone: Sequence at one end of the junction differs from germline and may be a read error. Other DNA variants within this sample encode the same CDR3. The chain combines TRBV5-1 with TRBJ2-3, with TRBD2 matching 13 bases. This CDR3 comprises 17 residues. CDR1 is SGHRS, CDR2 YFSETQ, per germline. CDR3 in amino acids: CASSGGTSGVLGDTQYF. Here the CDR3 DNA reads TGCGCTAGCAGCGGGGGGACTAGCGGGGTGCTTGGCGATACGCAGTATTTT.

The CDR3, as DNA: TGTGCCAGCAGCGTCAACACCGGGACAGGGTCTTTGAATGAGCAGTTCTTC. It translates to CASSVNTGTGSLNEQFF. This chain joins TRBV9 and TRBJ2-1, with 9 bases matching TRBD1. The CDR3 loop spans 17 amino acids. The V gene end was trimmed by 2 bases and the J gene end by 7 bases; junction bases not matched to a gene: 13. Germline CDR1 is SGDLS and CDR2 is YYNGEE. The full variable domain, completed using reference TRBV9 and TRBJ2-1, is DSGVTQTPKHLITATGQRVTLRCSPRSGDLSVYWYQQSLDQGLQFLIQYYNGEERAKGNILERFSAQQFPDLHSELNLSSLELGDSALYFCASSVNTGTGSLNEQFFGPGTRLTVL.

The genes are TRBV4-1 and TRBJ2-7, with D possibly being TRBD1 (6 bases). Between the trimmed V and J ends, which lost 2 bases and 7 bases, there was a span of 12 bases. The CDR3 covers 13 residues. Germline values: CDR1 MGHRA, CDR2 YSYEKL. The CDR3 DNA reads as TGCGCCAGCAGCCAATATCAGGGGATTGAGCAGTACTTC. Its translation is CASSQYQGIEQYF.

The V gene is TRBV10-3, the J gene TRBJ1-2; D might be TRBD1 (6 bases). Germline V lookup: CDR1 ENHRY, CDR2 SYGVKD. V was clipped by 7 bases and J by 7 bases, with 16 bases between them. The CDR3 runs to 13 residues. CDR3 loop: CAITPQGTFGYTF. In DNA form, the CDR3 reads TGTGCCATCACCCCCCAAGGGACATTTGGCTACACCTTC.

The V gene is TRBV5-6, the J gene TRBJ2-1, with D possibly being TRBD2 (5 bases). Germline values: CDR1 SGHDT, CDR2 YYEEEE. V dropped 3 bases and J dropped 7 bases, with 11 bases sitting between them. This CDR3 is built from 13 residues. CDR3: CASSWAGENEQFF. The CDR3 DNA follows: TGTGCCAGCAGCTGGGCCGGGGAGAATGAGCAGTTCTTC.

The rearrangement uses TRBV28 and TRBJ1-5; D not resolved. CDR3 length: 15 amino acids. V was trimmed by 3 bases and J by 5 bases, leaving 14 bases between them. Germline V lookup: CDR1 MDHEN, CDR2 SYDVKM. The CDR3 here is CASSFLGGRHQPQHF. CDR3 bases: TGTGCCAGCAGTTTTCTAGGCGGCCGGCATCAGCCCCAGCATTTT.

CDR3 sequence: CASSYEQFF. For the CDR3, the DNA is TGTGCCAGCTCGTATGAGCAGTTCTTC. This sequence joins TRBV6-5 and TRBJ2-1, with D uncertain. The V end was cut by 8 bases, the J end by 8 bases, with 4 bases between. The CDR3 consists of 9 residues. Germline V lookup: CDR1 MNHEY, CDR2 SVGAGI.

The V gene is TRBV19, the J gene TRBJ2-7; no clear D gene. The CDR3 sequence is 14 residues long. The germline V gene encodes CDR1 LNHDA and CDR2 SQIVND (reference sequence). V lost 2 bases and J 2 bases, leaving 10 bases between the germline ends. CDR3 in amino acids: CASSISHSTYEQYF. CDR3 bases: TGTGCCAGTAGTATATCCCACAGCACCTACGAGCAGTACTTC.

The V call is TRBV5-1, the J call TRBJ2-7; 8 bases align to TRBD2. The germline V gene encodes CDR1 SGHRS and CDR2 YFSETQ. There are 14 residues in the CDR3. The V segment lost 1 base and the J segment 4 bases; nucleotides outside the gene matches: 4. In nucleotides, the CDR3 is TGCGCCAGCAGCTTGCGGGGGGGGGATTACGAGCAGTACTTC. Its protein is CASSLRGGDYEQYF.

The table lists this clone with a count of one. CDR3 nucleotides: TGTGCCAGCAGTTCCTTAGACAGGGGCACCTACAATGAGCAGTTCTTC. This gives the protein CASSSLDRGTYNEQFF. The chain couples TRBV28 to TRBJ2-1; 8 bases agree with TRBD1. V shed 4 bases, J shed 2 bases, and the junction held 7 bases outside the gene matches. This CDR3 has 16 amino acids. In germline, CDR1 is MDHEN, CDR2 SYDVKM.

V is TRBV6-5 and J is TRBJ2-5; D gene ambiguous. The CDR3 has 16 residues. V gave up 0 bases and J gave up 5 bases, with 16 bases separating them. The V gene's germline CDR1 is MNHEY and CDR2 SVGAGI. This CDR3 reads CASSYSPNSFKETQYF. CDR3 coding DNA: TGTGCCAGCAGTTACTCTCCGAATAGTTTTAAGGAGACCCAGTACTTC.

The chain combines TRBV27 with TRBJ2-7, with TRBD1 identical over 9 bases. The CDR3 contains 14 residues. With V trimmed by 5 bases and J by 5 bases, 7 bases remained unmatched. Germline V CDR1 and CDR2: MNHEY, SMNVEV (reference sequence). Here the CDR3 DNA reads TGTGCCAGCAGTGCCCGGGACAGGGCCGACGAGCAGTACTTC. Encoded protein: CASSARDRADEQYF.

The chain has TRBV29-1 and TRBJ1-1, with TRBD1 matching 8 bases. This CDR3 has 13 amino acids. Germline V gene lookup returns CDR1 SQVTM and CDR2 ANQGSEA. The V and J ends lost 7 bases and 5 bases, in that order; junction bases with no gene match: 9. The CDR3 sequence is CSGATGGTTEAFF. The CDR3, as DNA: TGCAGCGGTGCCACAGGGGGGACTACTGAAGCTTTCTTT.

The genes are TRBV7-9 and TRBJ2-3, with D uncertain. This CDR3 has 12 amino acids. Germline loops: CDR1 SEHNR, CDR2 FQNEAQ (reference sequence). Trimming stripped 0 bases from V and 7 bases from J, with 5 bases between. The CDR3 is CASSLALNTQYF. The CDR3 DNA follows: TGTGCCAGCAGCTTAGCGCTAAATACGCAGTATTTT.

This chain connects TRBV5-4 to TRBJ1-2; tentatively, D is TRBD1 (5 bases). The V end was cut by 2 bases, the J end by 3 bases, with 11 bases between. The CDR3 loop spans 14 amino acids. CDR1 and CDR2 (germline): SGHNT, YYREEE (reference sequence). In DNA form, the CDR3 reads TGTGCCAGCAGCTTCGGTGGGACTGACTATGGCTACACCTTC. Translated: CASSFGGTDYGYTF.

The CDR3 DNA reads as TGTGCCAGCAGGTGGGACAGCGGCGCCCCTCAGCCCCAGCATTTT. This encodes CASRWDSGAPQPQHF. The rearrangement joins TRBV7-2 to TRBJ1-5; 7 bases are a match to TRBD1. Trimming took 6 bases from V and 6 from J; bases not matched to a gene: 11. This CDR3 has 15 residues. The germline V gene has CDR1 SGHTA and CDR2 FQGNSA.

The chain links TRBV5-1 to TRBJ1-2, with D hard to call. The CDR3 sequence is 13 residues long. The ends were cut back, 4 bases at V and 2 bases at J, with 9 bases in the middle. Germline values: CDR1 SGHRS, CDR2 YFSETQ. The CDR3 DNA reads as TGCGCCAGCAGCCTAGCCCCGAACTATGGCTACACCTTC. As protein: CASSLAPNYGYTF.

The chain links TRBV28 to TRBJ2-7; D is undetermined. V gave up 4 bases and J gave up 3 bases, with 4 bases separating them. CDR1 MDHEN and CDR2 SYDVKM come from the germline V gene. This CDR3 contains 11 residues. DNA for the CDR3: TGTGCCAGCAGTTCAATCTACGAGCAGTACTTC. This translates into CASSSIYEQYF.

The chain has TRBV6-1 and TRBJ1-2, with D possibly being TRBD1 (5 bases). The CDR3 sequence is 15 residues long. Trimming stripped 6 bases from V and 6 bases from J, with 20 bases between. In germline, CDR1 is MNHNS, CDR2 SASEGT. CDR3 in amino acids: CASRPGGGPWDGYTF. The CDR3 DNA follows: TGTGCCAGCAGGCCGGGGGGAGGTCCCTGGGATGGCTACACCTTC.

The chain recombines TRBV29-1 with TRBJ2-7; 7 bases fit TRBD1. Trimming cost V 4 bases and J 1 base; bases outside gene matches: 4. The CDR3 is made up of 13 amino acids. Germline assignment: CDR1 SQVTM and CDR2 ANQGSEA. CDR3 sequence: CSVVTGVSYEQYF. CDR3 sequence (DNA): TGCAGCGTTGTAACAGGGGTTTCCTACGAGCAGTACTTC.

The chain is built from TRBV4-2 and TRBJ1-2, with 7 bases that match TRBD1. The germline CDR1 and CDR2 sequences are LGHNA and YNFKEQ. The J segment lost 6 bases and the V segment lost 5 bases, leaving 9 bases of the junction unmatched. The CDR3 loop spans 14 amino acids. The CDR3 DNA reads as TGTGCCAGCAGCGTAACAACAGGGGAGGATGGCTACACCTTC. It translates to CASSVTTGEDGYTF.

The chain couples TRBV7-2 to TRBJ2-3; 8 positions match TRBD1. This CDR3 spans 13 amino acids. The ends lost 5 bases at V and 5 bases at J; junction bases unmatched: 3. Germline lookup yields CDR1 SGHTA and CDR2 FQGNSA. Written as DNA, the CDR3 is TGTGCCAGCAGCATACAGGGGGGAGATACGCAGTATTTT. It is translated as CASSIQGGDTQYF.

The rearrangement links TRBV5-1 to TRBJ1-1, with D perhaps TRBD1 (5 bases). The CDR3 is 15 amino acids. Germline values: CDR1 SGHRS, CDR2 YFSETQ. Trimming left V 4 bases short and J 5 bases short, with 18 bases between. DNA of the CDR3: TGCGCCAGCAGCCTCAGGGTTCCCCCAACGACTGAAGCTTTCTTT. The encoded protein is CASSLRVPPTTEAFF.

The chain carries TRBV7-8 and TRBJ1-1; unclear D gene. This CDR3 region has 14 residues. The germline V gene has CDR1 SGHVS and CDR2 FQNEAQ. Between the trimmed V and J ends, which lost 3 bases and 1 base, there was a span of 9 bases. The CDR3 DNA is TGTGCCAGCAGCTTTACGACAACGAACACTGAAGCTTTCTTT. It encodes CASSFTTTNTEAFF.

The gene calls are TRBV12-5 and TRBJ2-1; 8 nucleotides match TRBD1. V trimming: 3 bases; J trimming: 6 bases; junction bases outside the gene matches: 7. Germline V CDR1 and CDR2: LGHNT, FRNRAP. The CDR3 totals 15 residues. In DNA form, the CDR3 reads TGTGCTAGTGGTTTCGGACAGGGTAATCGCAATGAGCAGTTCTTC. This encodes CASGFGQGNRNEQFF.

The chain uses TRBV5-1 and TRBJ2-5, with 7 bases aligning to TRBD2. CDR1 SGHRS and CDR2 YFSETQ come from the germline V gene. Trimming removed 8 bases from V and 3 bases from J; junction bases left unmatched: 13. The CDR3 consists of 15 residues. The CDR3 is CASGPMGGKEETQYF. The CDR3 nucleotides are TGCGCCAGTGGTCCCATGGGGGGGAAGGAAGAGACCCAGTACTTC.

V gene TRBV27 combines with J gene TRBJ2-6; D gene unclear. Germline V gene data show CDR1 as MNHEY and CDR2 as SMNVEV (reference sequence). With 3 bases removed from V and 0 bases from J, the gap between germline ends came to 9 bases. The CDR3 spans 16 residues. The CDR3 sequence is CASSLGRVSGANVLTF. The CDR3 nucleotides are TGTGCCAGCAGTTTGGGTCGGGTCTCTGGGGCCAACGTCCTGACTTTC.